Each of the 2 T cell receptor beta chains below was sequenced from the same sample in a study of cytomegalovirus exposure and HLA in healthy donors. The assay was immunoSEQ multiplex PCR, and TCRdb's table has in-frame clones only and misses some. The sample records 150,000 to 200,000 clones, about 82% being singletons. Sequenced: PBMCs. The receptors stem from a woman aged 18-29 years in good health and CMV-seronegative.

The chain links TRBV6-6 to TRBJ2-2; 9 bases are shared with TRBD1. Germline V gene sequence: CDR1 MNHNY, CDR2 SVGAGI (reference sequence). The CDR3 runs to 15 residues. J gave up 5 bases and V 7 bases, and 8 bases lay outside the gene matches. The CDR3 region is CASKLQGAATGELFF. The CDR3, as DNA: TGTGCCAGCAAACTACAGGGGGCGGCTACCGGGGAGCTGTTTTTT.

J is TRBJ1-1 and V is TRBV12-2; the D call in the table, TRBD1, was not verified against the DNA. TRBV12-2 is a pseudogene. This CDR3 comprises 16 residues. CDR3 region: CASRLETDREDTEAFF. CDR3 nucleotides: TGTGCAAGTCGCTTAGAGACAGACAGGGAAGACACTGAAGCTTTCTTT.